In its sample, the clone carrying this TCR beta chain was seen many times. This sample is part of a study of patients and donors after allogeneic stem cell transplantation. TCRdb ran MiXCR on the RT-PCR reads and lists one entry per CDR3 protein. The data show 200,000 to 250,000 distinct CDR3 sequences, 13% to 15% seen once. The receptor's source is a human donor who was either an allogeneic HSCT recipient or a stem cell or donor lymphocyte infusion donor (not recorded which). It is not recorded whose cells these are; they may come from a transplant donor. The sequencing sample was made of blood, either unsorted or a sorted T cell fraction (not recorded which).

The CDR3 reads CSANGDRGPVSWYNEQFF. CDR3 coding DNA: TGCAGTGCAAATGGGGATAGGGGCCCGGTCTCGTGGTACAATGAGCAGTTCTTC. The chain employs TRBV20-1 and TRBJ2-1, with D possibly TRBD1 on 5 matching bases. This CDR3 has 18 amino acids. CDR1 is DFQATT, CDR2 SNEGSKA, per germline (reference sequence). The ends were cut back, 6 bases at V and 4 bases at J, with 28 bases in the middle.